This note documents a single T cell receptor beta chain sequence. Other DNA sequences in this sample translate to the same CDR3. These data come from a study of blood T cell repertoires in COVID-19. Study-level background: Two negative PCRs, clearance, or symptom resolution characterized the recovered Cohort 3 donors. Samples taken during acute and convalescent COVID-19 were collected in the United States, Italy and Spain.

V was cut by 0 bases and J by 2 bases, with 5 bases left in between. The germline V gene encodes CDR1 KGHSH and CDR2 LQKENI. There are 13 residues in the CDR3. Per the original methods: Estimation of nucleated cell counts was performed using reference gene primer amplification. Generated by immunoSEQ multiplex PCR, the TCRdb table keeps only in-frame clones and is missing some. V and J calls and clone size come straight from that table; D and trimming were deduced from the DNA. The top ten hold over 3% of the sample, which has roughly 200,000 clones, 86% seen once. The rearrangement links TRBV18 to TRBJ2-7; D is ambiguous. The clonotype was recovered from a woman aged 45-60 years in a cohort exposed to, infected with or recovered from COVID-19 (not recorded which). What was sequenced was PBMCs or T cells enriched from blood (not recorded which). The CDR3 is CASSPPSAYEQYF. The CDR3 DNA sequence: TGTGCCAGCTCACCACCTTCGGCCTACGAGCAGTACTTC.